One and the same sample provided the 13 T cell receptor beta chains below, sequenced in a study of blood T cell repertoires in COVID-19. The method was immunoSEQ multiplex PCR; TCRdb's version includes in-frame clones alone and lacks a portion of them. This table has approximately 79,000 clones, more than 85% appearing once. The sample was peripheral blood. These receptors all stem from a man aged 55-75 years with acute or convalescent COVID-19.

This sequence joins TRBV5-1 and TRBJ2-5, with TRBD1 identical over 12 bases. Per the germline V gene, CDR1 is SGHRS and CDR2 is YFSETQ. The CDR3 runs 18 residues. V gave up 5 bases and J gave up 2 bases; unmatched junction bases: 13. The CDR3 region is CASSSGTGGLFSQETQYF. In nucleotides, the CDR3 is TGCGCCAGCAGTTCCGGGACAGGGGGCCTCTTTTCGCAAGAGACCCAGTACTTC.

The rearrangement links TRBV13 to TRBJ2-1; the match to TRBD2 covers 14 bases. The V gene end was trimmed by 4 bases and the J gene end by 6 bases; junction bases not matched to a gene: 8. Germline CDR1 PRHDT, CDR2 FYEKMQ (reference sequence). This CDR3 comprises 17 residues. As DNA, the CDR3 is TGTGCCAGCAGCTCGAACGCGGGACTAGCGGGGGTCAATGAGCAGTTCTTC. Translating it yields CASSSNAGLAGVNEQFF.

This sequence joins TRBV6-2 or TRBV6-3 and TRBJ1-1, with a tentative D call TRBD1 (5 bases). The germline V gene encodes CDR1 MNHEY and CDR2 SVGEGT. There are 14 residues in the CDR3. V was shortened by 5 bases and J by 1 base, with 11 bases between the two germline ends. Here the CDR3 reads CASSKRQRNTEAFF. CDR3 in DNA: TGTGCCAGCAGTAAAAGACAGAGGAACACTGAAGCTTTCTTT.

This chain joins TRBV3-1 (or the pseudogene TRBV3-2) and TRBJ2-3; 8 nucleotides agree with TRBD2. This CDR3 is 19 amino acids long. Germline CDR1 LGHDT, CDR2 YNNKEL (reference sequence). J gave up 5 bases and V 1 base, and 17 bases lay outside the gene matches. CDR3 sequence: CASSQVERWRGALKDTQYF. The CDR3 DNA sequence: TGTGCCAGCAGCCAAGTCGAGCGATGGCGGGGGGCCTTGAAAGATACGCAGTATTTT.

CDR3 sequence reads: CASSPSWVVGTEAFF. The CDR3 DNA follows: TGTGCCAGCAGCCCTAGTTGGGTGGTCGGCACTGAAGCTTTCTTT. V gene TRBV7-9 combines with J gene TRBJ1-1; D unresolved. V lost 5 bases and J lost 4, with 17 bases in between. The length of the CDR3 is 15 residues. The V gene's germline CDR1 is SEHNR and CDR2 FQNEAQ (reference sequence).

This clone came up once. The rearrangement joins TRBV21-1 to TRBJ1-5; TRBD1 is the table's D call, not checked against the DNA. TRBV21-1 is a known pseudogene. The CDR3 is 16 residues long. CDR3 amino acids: CASTPRQGEVNQPQHF. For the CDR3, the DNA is TGTGCCAGCACCCCGAGACAAGGGGAAGTCAATCAGCCCCAGCATTTT.

CDR3 protein: CASSADNNEQFF. As DNA, the CDR3 is TGTGCCAGCAGTGCTGACAACAATGAGCAGTTCTTC. V is TRBV2 and J is TRBJ2-1, with D uncertain. Trimming shortened V by 4 bases and J by 5 bases, and 6 bases separated the two germline ends. Germline CDR1 and CDR2: SNHLY and FYNNEI. The CDR3 covers 12 residues.

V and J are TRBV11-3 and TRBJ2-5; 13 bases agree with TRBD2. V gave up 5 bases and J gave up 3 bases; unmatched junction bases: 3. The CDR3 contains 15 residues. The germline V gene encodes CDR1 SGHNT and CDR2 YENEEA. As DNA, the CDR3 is TGTGCCAGCAGCATCGGGACTAGCGGGGAAGAGACCCAGTACTTC. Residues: CASSIGTSGEETQYF.

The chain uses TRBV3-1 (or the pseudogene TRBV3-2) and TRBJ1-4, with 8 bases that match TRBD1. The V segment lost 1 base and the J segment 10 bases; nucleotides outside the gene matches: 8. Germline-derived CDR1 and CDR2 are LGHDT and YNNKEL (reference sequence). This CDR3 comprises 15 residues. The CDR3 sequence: CASSQAAGGVGKLFF. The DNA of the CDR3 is TGTGCCAGCAGCCAAGCGGCAGGGGGCGTAGGAAAACTGTTTTTT.

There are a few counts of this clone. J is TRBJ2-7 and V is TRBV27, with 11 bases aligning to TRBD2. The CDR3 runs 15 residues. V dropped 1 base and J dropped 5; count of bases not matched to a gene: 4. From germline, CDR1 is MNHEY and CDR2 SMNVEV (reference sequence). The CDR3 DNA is TGTGCCAGCAGTTTATATAGCGGGAGGGACAACGAGCAGTACTTC. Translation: CASSLYSGRDNEQYF.

The CDR3 loop is CASSRGRLPGGPPETQYF. CDR3 DNA sequence: TGCGCCAGCAGCAGGGGGCGACTTCCCGGAGGGCCCCCAGAGACCCAGTACTTC. V is TRBV5-1 and J is TRBJ2-5; D possibly corresponds to TRBD1 (7 bases). The CDR3 sequence is 18 residues long. V lost 4 bases and J lost 4, with 26 bases in between. In germline, CDR1 is SGHRS, CDR2 YFSETQ.

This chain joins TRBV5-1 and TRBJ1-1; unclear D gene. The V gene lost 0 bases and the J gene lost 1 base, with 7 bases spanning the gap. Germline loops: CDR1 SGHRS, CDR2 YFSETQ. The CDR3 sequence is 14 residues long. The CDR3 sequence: CASSLDGSNTEAFF. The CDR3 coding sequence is TGCGCCAGCAGCTTGGACGGGTCGAACACTGAAGCTTTCTTT.

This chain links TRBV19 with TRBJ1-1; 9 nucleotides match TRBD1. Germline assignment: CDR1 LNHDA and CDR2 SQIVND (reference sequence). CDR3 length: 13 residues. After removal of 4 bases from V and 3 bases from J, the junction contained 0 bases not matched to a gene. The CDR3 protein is CASSRTGDTEAFF. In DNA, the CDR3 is TGTGCCAGTAGTAGGACAGGGGACACTGAAGCTTTCTTT. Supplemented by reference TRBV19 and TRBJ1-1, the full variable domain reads DGGITQSPKYLFRKEGQNVTLSCEQNLNHDAMYWYRQDPGQGLRLIYYSQIVNDFQKGDIAEGYSVSREKKESFPLTVTSAQKNPTAFYLCASSRTGDTEAFFGQGTRLTVV.